These 26 T cell receptor beta chains were all obtained from the same sample, sequenced in a study of blood T cell repertoires in COVID-19. Sequencing used immunoSEQ multiplex PCR; TCRdb keeps in-frame clones, though not all of them. The table has 250,000 or so clones, around 87% seen once. Sequencing was carried out using PBMCs or T cells enriched from blood (not recorded which). These TCRs come from a woman aged 50 to 65 who had recovered from COVID-19.

J is TRBJ2-7 and V is TRBV29-1; TRBD2 matches at 10 bases. Trimming took 4 bases from V and 4 from J; bases not matched to a gene: 13. The CDR3 sequence is 16 residues long. The germline V gene encodes CDR1 SQVTM and CDR2 ANQGSEA. CDR3: CSVALAGGGIPYEQYF. In DNA form, the CDR3 reads TGCAGCGTTGCCTTAGCGGGAGGAGGCATACCGTACGAGCAGTACTTC.

V usage is TRBV3-1 (or the pseudogene TRBV3-2) and J usage is TRBJ1-3; D is uncertain. The CDR3 totals 14 residues. Trimming took off 6 bases at V and 2 bases at J, with 11 bases between the two ends. Germline V gene data show CDR1 as LGHDT and CDR2 as YNNKEL (reference sequence). The CDR3 region has the DNA TGTGCCAGCAGTCCCCAGTCAGCTGGAAACACCATATATTTT. This encodes CASSPQSAGNTIYF.

The V gene is TRBV30, the J gene TRBJ2-3; TRBD2 matches at 13 bases. CDR3 length equals 17 residues. Germline V CDR1 and CDR2: GTSNPN, SVGIG (reference sequence). The ends lost 1 base at V and 2 bases at J; junction bases unmatched: 6. CDR3 region: CAWSAPGLAGITDTQYF. For the CDR3, the DNA is TGTGCCTGGAGTGCCCCGGGACTAGCGGGAATCACAGATACGCAGTATTTT.

The chain carries TRBV4-2 and TRBJ1-5, with D possibly TRBD1 on 6 matching bases. Trimming removed 1 base from V and 7 bases from J, with 17 bases in between. The CDR3 spans 16 residues. Germline V gene lookup returns CDR1 LGHNA and CDR2 YNFKEQ. CDR3 nucleotide sequence: TGTGCCAGCAGCCAAGCCCTGGGTAAAGGGACACAGCCCCAGCATTTT. Amino acids: CASSQALGKGTQPQHF.

V and J are TRBV4-1 and TRBJ1-2, with D uncertain. The CDR3 length is 16 residues. V was cut by 0 bases and J by 4 bases, with 15 bases left in between. From germline, CDR1 is MGHRA and CDR2 YSYEKL. The CDR3 nucleotides read TGCGCCAGCAGCCAAGAGATACAGATTAGTATCTATGGCTACACCTTC. This translates into CASSQEIQISIYGYTF.

This chain joins TRBV6-5 and TRBJ2-2, with no clear D. The CDR3 consists of 13 residues. The germline V gene has CDR1 MNHEY and CDR2 SVGAGI. The germline V and J ends were trimmed by 6 bases and 2 bases, with 7 bases remaining between them. CDR3 coding DNA: TGTGCCAGCAGAGACTTAAACACCGGGGAGCTGTTTTTT. This sequence encodes CASRDLNTGELFF.

V gene TRBV9 combines with J gene TRBJ2-1, with 7 nucleotides matching TRBD2. Losses at the gene ends were 6 bases for V and 7 bases for J; bases not matched to a gene: 13. This CDR3 is built from 15 residues. Germline V lookup: CDR1 SGDLS, CDR2 YYNGEE. The CDR3 DNA is TGTGCCAGCACCTTCGCGGGAGACCCTGTGAATGAGCAGTTCTTC. It specifies CASTFAGDPVNEQFF.

The rearrangement links TRBV15 to TRBJ1-5; D remains unclear. In germline, CDR1 is LNHNV, CDR2 YYDKDF (reference sequence). The ends were cut back, 0 bases at V and 2 bases at J, with 5 bases in the middle. The length of the CDR3 is 14 residues. This chain's CDR3 is CATSRDPGNQPQHF. In DNA, the CDR3 is TGTGCCACCAGCAGAGATCCGGGCAATCAGCCCCAGCATTTT. Variable domain in full (rest from reference TRBV15 and TRBJ1-5): DAMVIQNPRYQVTQFGKPVTLSCSQTLNHNVMYWYQQKSSQAPKLLFHYYDKDFNNEADTPDNFQSRRPNTSFCFLDIRSPGLGDTAMYLCATSRDPGNQPQHFGDGTRLSIL.

This chain uses TRBV12-3 or TRBV12-4 with TRBJ1-5; D is uncertain. The V end lost 5 bases, the J end lost 6 bases, and 11 bases lay between the germline ends. The CDR3 has 13 amino acids. The CDR3 reads CASSPRAGQPQHF. The DNA of the CDR3 is TGTGCCAGCAGTCCGCGTGCCGGTCAGCCCCAGCATTTT.

CDR3 sequence (DNA): TGCAGCGTTGTGCTGTCGAGCTCTGGAAACACCATATATTTT. It encodes CSVVLSSSGNTIYF. This chain links TRBV29-1 with TRBJ1-3; D gene uncertain. Trimming pared 4 bases from V and 0 bases from J, leaving 10 bases between. There are 14 residues in the CDR3. Germline V gives CDR1 SQVTM, CDR2 ANQGSEA.

The chain couples TRBV15 to TRBJ2-3; tentative D call: TRBD2 (5 bases). With 3 bases removed from V and 1 base from J, the gap between germline ends came to 5 bases. Germline lookup yields CDR1 LNHNV and CDR2 YYDKDF (reference sequence). There are 13 residues in the CDR3. The CDR3 sequence is CATSRRGTDTQYF. DNA of the CDR3: TGTGCCACCAGCAGGAGGGGCACAGATACGCAGTATTTT.

This chain links TRBV12-3 or TRBV12-4 with TRBJ1-2; D not certain. V was trimmed by 5 bases and J by 4 bases, leaving 8 bases between them. The CDR3 totals 12 residues. CDR3 sequence: CASSPGSYGYTF. In nucleotides, the CDR3 is TGTGCCAGCAGTCCGGGAAGCTATGGCTACACCTTC.

This rearrangement joins TRBV4-2 to TRBJ1-1; D gene unclear. Between the trimmed V and J ends, which lost 0 bases and 4 bases, there was a span of 9 bases. The germline V gene has CDR1 LGHNA and CDR2 YNFKEQ. The CDR3 length is 14 residues. The DNA for the CDR3 is TGTGCCAGCAGCCAAGAGGGAGGTGTCACTGAAGCTTTCTTT. It translates to CASSQEGGVTEAFF.

This clone appeared a few times. The rearrangement uses TRBV1 and TRBJ1-6. TRBV1 is assigned pseudogene status. CDR3 length: 13 amino acids. The DNA of the CDR3 is TGCACCAGCAGCCAAGAGGAGGGGCCACCCCTCCACTTT. Its translation is CTSSQEEGPPLHF.

The chain couples TRBV29-1 to TRBJ1-1; tentative D call: TRBD1 (5 bases). The CDR3 runs to 13 residues. Trimming cost V 5 bases and J 3 bases, with 13 bases left between them. Per germline, CDR1 SQVTM and CDR2 ANQGSEA. In nucleotides, the CDR3 is TGCAGCGTTACTCAGGGTCGGGACACTGAAGCTTTCTTT. Amino acid sequence: CSVTQGRDTEAFF. The full variable domain, completed using reference TRBV29-1 and TRBJ1-1, is SAVISQKPSRDICQRGTSLTIQCQVDSQVTMMFWYRQQPGQSLTLIATANQGSEATYESGFVIDKFPISRPNLTFSTLTVSNMSPEDSSIYLCSVTQGRDTEAFFGQGTRLTVV.

In DNA, the CDR3 is TGTGCCAGCAGCTTAGACAGGGTCGCCACCGGGGAGCTGTTTTTT. Its protein is CASSLDRVATGELFF. The chain carries TRBV7-9 and TRBJ2-2; a possible D gene is TRBD1 (6 bases). Trimming took off 1 base at V and 4 bases at J, with 10 bases between the two ends. The CDR3 contains 15 residues. Per the germline V gene, CDR1 is SEHNR and CDR2 is FQNEAQ (reference sequence).

This chain joins TRBV29-1 and TRBJ1-1; possible D gene TRBD1, 5 bases. This CDR3 contains 14 residues. The germline V gene has CDR1 SQVTM and CDR2 ANQGSEA. V lost 7 bases, J lost 3 bases, and 18 bases lay in between. The CDR3 loop reads CSACVGGSDTEAFF. The CDR3 region has the DNA TGCAGCGCCTGTGTTGGGGGGTCGGACACTGAAGCTTTCTTT.

The rearrangement uses TRBV18 and TRBJ2-1; D may be TRBD1 (6 bases). The CDR3 sequence is 15 residues long. The germline V gene encodes CDR1 KGHSH and CDR2 LQKENI. V dropped 0 bases and J dropped 6 bases, with 12 bases sitting between them. In nucleotides, the CDR3 is TGTGCCAGCTCACCACCGGTCAGGGGTAGCAATGAGCAGTTCTTC. Translated: CASSPPVRGSNEQFF.

This sequence joins TRBV3-1 (or the pseudogene TRBV3-2) and TRBJ1-1; TRBD1 is a possible D gene (5 bases). Per germline, CDR1 LGHDT and CDR2 YNNKEL (reference sequence). The CDR3 spans 14 residues. V was cut by 2 bases and J by 6 bases, with 13 bases left in between. Here the CDR3 reads CASSQSRGRAEAFF. The CDR3 DNA sequence: TGTGCCAGCAGCCAATCTCGGGGGAGGGCTGAAGCTTTCTTT.

The genes are TRBV28 and TRBJ2-7, with D possibly matching TRBD2 (5 bases). The CDR3 is made up of 13 amino acids. Trimming stripped 8 bases from V and 2 bases from J, with 13 bases between. Germline-derived CDR1 and CDR2 are MDHEN and SYDVKM. In nucleotides, the CDR3 is TGTGCCAGCGGGAGAAGGTATACCTACGAGCAGTACTTC. The encoded protein is CASGRRYTYEQYF.

J is TRBJ1-2 and V is TRBV7-2, with TRBD1 matching over 8 bases. Germline-derived CDR1 and CDR2 are SGHTA and FQGNSA. Trimming cost V 6 bases and J 1 base; bases outside gene matches: 10. The CDR3 loop spans 16 amino acids. The CDR3 reads CASSEDRERGNYGYTF. CDR3 nucleotides: TGTGCCAGCAGTGAGGACAGGGAGAGGGGTAACTATGGCTACACCTTC. The variable domain in full, with the rest retrieved from reference TRBV7-2 and TRBJ1-2, is GAGVSQSPSNKVTEKGKDVELRCDPISGHTALYWYRQSLGQGLEFLIYFQGNSAPDKSGLPSDRFSAERTGGSVSTLTIQRTQQEDSAVYLCASSEDRERGNYGYTFGSGTRLTVV.

The chain carries TRBV27 and TRBJ2-7; a weak D match, TRBD1 (6 bases). CDR3 length: 17 residues. Germline V gives CDR1 MNHEY, CDR2 SMNVEV (reference sequence). Trimming removed 5 bases at V and 2 bases at J, with 22 bases between. The CDR3 region has the DNA TGTGCCAGCAGTCCCCGGGTTGTACTGGACAGTACCTACGAGCAGTACTTC. Its protein product is CASSPRVVLDSTYEQYF.

This sequence joins TRBV28 and TRBJ2-5, with 9 bases identical to TRBD1. J was trimmed by 2 bases and V by 5 bases; bases with no gene match: 9. This CDR3 contains 16 residues. The germline gives CDR1 MDHEN, CDR2 SYDVKM. The CDR3, as DNA: TGTGCCAGCAGTGTTACCGGGACAGGGACTCAAGAGACCCAGTACTTC. It translates to CASSVTGTGTQETQYF.

J is TRBJ2-2 and V is TRBV18, with TRBD1 identical over 9 bases. The ends lost 2 bases at V and 6 bases at J; junction bases unmatched: 4. This CDR3 contains 15 residues. Germline V lookup: CDR1 KGHSH, CDR2 LQKENI. CDR3 amino acids: CASSPRTGASGELFF. CDR3 in DNA: TGTGCCAGCTCACCAAGGACAGGGGCTTCCGGGGAGCTGTTTTTT.

The chain has TRBV2 and TRBJ2-7; 11 bases line up with TRBD2. The CDR3 consists of 15 residues. From germline, CDR1 is SNHLY and CDR2 FYNNEI. V shed 3 bases, J shed 7 bases, and the junction held 8 bases outside the gene matches. The CDR3 DNA sequence: TGTGCCAGCAGTGATTCCCTAGCGGGAGGAGGTGAGCAGTACTTC. Protein: CASSDSLAGGGEQYF. Filled out from reference TRBV2 and TRBJ2-7, the complete variable domain reads EPEVTQTPSHQVTQMGQEVILRCVPISNHLYFYWYRQILGQKVEFLVSFYNNEISEKSEIFDDQFSVERPDGSNFTLKIRSTKLEDSAMYFCASSDSLAGGGEQYFGPGTRLTVT.

This chain uses TRBV28 with TRBJ2-7; 11 positions agree with TRBD1. CDR1 MDHEN and CDR2 SYDVKM come from the germline V gene. The CDR3 spans 13 residues. V gave up 3 bases and J gave up 6 bases; unmatched junction bases: 1. The CDR3 DNA is TGTGCCAGCAGTTTGGACAGGGGGCTCGAGCAGTACTTC. It encodes CASSLDRGLEQYF. The full variable domain, in which reference TRBV28 and TRBJ2-7 provide the parts outside the CDR3, is DVKVTQSSRYLVKRTGEKVFLECVQDMDHENMFWYRQDPGLGLRLIYFSYDVKMKEKGDIPEGYSVSREKKERFSLILESASTNQTSMYLCASSLDRGLEQYFGPGTRLTVT.